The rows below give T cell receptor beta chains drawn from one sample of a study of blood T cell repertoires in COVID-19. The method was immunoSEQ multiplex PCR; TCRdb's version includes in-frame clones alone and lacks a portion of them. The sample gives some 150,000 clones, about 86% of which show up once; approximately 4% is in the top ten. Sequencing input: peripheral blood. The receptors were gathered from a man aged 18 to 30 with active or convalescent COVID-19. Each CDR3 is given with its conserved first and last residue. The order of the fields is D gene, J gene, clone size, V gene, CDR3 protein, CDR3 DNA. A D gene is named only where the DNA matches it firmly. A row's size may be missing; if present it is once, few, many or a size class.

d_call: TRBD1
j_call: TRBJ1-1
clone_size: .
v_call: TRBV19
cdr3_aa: CASSIWRTGGNTEAFF
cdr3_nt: TGTGCCAGTAGTATCTGGAGGACAGGCGGGAACACTGAAGCTTTCTTT

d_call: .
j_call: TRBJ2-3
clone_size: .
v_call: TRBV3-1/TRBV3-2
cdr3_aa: CASSQAGANTDTQYF
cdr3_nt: TGTGCCAGCAGCCAAGCAGGGGCTAACACAGATACGCAGTATTTT

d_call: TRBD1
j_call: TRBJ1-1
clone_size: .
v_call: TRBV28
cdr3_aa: CASSLRGRGTEAFF
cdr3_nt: TGTGCCAGCAGTCTCAGGGGGCGGGGCACTGAAGCTTTCTTT

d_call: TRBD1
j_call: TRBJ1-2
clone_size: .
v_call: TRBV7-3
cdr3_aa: CASSFQGDYGYTF
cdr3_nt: TGTGCCAGCAGCTTCCAGGGGGACTATGGCTACACCTTC

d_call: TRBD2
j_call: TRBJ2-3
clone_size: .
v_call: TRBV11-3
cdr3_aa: CASSSGTSGRSADTQYF
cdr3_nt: TGTGCCAGCAGCTCAGGGACTAGCGGGAGGTCAGCAGATACGCAGTATTTT

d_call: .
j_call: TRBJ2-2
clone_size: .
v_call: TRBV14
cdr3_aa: CASSQDPPFRGLDTGELFF
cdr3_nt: TGTGCCAGCAGCCAAGATCCCCCCTTCCGGGGGTTGGACACCGGGGAGCTGTTTTTT

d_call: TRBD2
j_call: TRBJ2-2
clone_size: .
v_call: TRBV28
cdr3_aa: CASSLMASGSSGELFF
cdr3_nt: TGTGCCAGCAGTTTAATGGCTAGCGGGTCTTCCGGGGAGCTGTTTTTT

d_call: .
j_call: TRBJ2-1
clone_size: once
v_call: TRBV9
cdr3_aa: CASSRAETYNEQFF
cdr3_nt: TGTGCCAGCAGCCGAGCGGAAACCTACAATGAGCAGTTCTTC

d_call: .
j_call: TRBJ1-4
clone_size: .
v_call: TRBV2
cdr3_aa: CASSDGWGGGEKLFF
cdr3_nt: TGTGCCAGCAGTGATGGCTGGGGCGGTGGTGAAAAACTGTTTTTT

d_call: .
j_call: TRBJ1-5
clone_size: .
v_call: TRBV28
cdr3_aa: CASSPLRMTGNQPQHF
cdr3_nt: TGTGCCAGCAGCCCACTCCGTATGACAGGCAATCAGCCCCAGCATTTT

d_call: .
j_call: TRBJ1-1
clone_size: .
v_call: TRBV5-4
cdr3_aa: CASSPNQGLNTEAFF
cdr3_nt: TGTGCCAGCAGCCCAAATCAGGGTTTGAACACTGAAGCTTTCTTT

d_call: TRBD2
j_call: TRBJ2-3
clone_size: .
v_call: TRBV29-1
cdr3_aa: CSVISGRIDTQYF
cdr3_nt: TGCAGCGTGATTAGCGGGAGGATTGATACGCAGTATTTT

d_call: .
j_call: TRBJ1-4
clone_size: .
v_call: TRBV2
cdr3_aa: CASSELTANEKLFF
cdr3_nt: TGTGCCAGCAGTGAACTGACAGCTAATGAAAAACTGTTTTTT

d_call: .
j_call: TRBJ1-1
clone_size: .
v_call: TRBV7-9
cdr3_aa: CASSLLKPEAFF
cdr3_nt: TGTGCCAGCAGCTTACTTAAGCCTGAAGCTTTCTTT

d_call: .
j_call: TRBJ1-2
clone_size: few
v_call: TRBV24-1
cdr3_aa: CATSYGTNYGYTF
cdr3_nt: TGTGCCACCAGTTACGGTACTAACTATGGCTACACCTTC

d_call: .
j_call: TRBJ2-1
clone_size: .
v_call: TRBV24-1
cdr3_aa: CATSDPRGGRSGMRGYNEQFF
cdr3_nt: TGTGCCACCAGTGATCCCCGAGGGGGACGATCCGGTATGAGAGGATACAATGAGCAGTTCTTC

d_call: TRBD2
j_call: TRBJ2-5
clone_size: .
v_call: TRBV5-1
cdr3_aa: CASIPGASGGQETQYF
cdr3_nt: TGCGCCAGCATACCTGGGGCTAGCGGGGGGCAAGAGACCCAGTACTTC

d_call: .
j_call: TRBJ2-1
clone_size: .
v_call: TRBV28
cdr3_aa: CASSFSTSNSYNEQFF
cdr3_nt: TGTGCCAGCAGTTTTAGTACCTCTAACTCCTACAATGAGCAGTTCTTC

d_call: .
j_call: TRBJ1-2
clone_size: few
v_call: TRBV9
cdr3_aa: CASSVDPLRWSTGGYTF
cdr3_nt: TGTGCCAGCAGCGTAGACCCCCTGAGGTGGAGTACGGGTGGCTACACCTTC

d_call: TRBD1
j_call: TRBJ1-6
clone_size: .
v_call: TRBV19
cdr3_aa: CASSWRQGNSPLHF
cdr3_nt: TGTGCCAGTAGTTGGAGACAGGGGAATTCACCCCTCCACTTT

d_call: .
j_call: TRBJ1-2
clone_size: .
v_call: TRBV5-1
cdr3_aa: CASSLGQPYGYTF
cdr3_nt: TGCGCCAGCAGCTTAGGACAGCCCTATGGCTACACCTTC

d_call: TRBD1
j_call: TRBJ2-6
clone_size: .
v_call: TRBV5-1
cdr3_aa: CASRGDRALSSGANVLTF
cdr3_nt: TGCGCCAGCAGGGGGGACAGGGCCCTATCCTCCGGGGCCAACGTCCTGACTTTC

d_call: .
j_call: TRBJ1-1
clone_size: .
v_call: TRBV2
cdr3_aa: CASGGERGTEAFF
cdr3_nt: TGTGCCAGCGGAGGGGAACGTGGAACTGAAGCTTTCTTT

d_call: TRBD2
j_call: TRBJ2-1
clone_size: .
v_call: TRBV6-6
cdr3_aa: CASSWLTSGGNEQFF
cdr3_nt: TGTGCCAGCAGTTGGCTGACTAGCGGGGGCAATGAGCAGTTCTTC

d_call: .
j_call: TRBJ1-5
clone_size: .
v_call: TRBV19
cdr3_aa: CASSMGGRGNQPQHF
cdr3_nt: TGTGCCAGTAGTATGGGGGGACGGGGCAATCAGCCCCAGCATTTT

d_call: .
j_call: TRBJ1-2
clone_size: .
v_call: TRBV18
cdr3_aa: CASSPQITQGYFYGYTF
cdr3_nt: TGTGCCAGCTCACCTCAGATCACTCAGGGTTATTTCTATGGCTACACCTTC

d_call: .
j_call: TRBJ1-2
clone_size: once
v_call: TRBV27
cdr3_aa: CASTLTQGANYGYTF
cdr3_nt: TGTGCCAGCACCCTTACACAGGGTGCTAACTATGGCTACACCTTC

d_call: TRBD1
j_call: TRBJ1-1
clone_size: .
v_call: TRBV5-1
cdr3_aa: CASSLSGGTDTEAFF
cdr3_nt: TGCGCCAGCAGCTTGTCAGGGGGGACGGACACTGAAGCTTTCTTT

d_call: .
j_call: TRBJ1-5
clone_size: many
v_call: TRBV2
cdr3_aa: CASSARSSNQPQHF
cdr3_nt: TGTGCCAGCAGTGCCAGAAGTAGCAATCAGCCCCAGCATTTT

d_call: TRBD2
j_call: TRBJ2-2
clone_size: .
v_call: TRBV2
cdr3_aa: CAGKREPNTGELFF
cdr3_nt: TGTGCCGGAAAGCGGGAGCCCAACACCGGGGAGCTGTTTTTT

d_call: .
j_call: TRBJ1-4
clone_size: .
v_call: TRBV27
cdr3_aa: CASSPLTGFTATNEKLFF
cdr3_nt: TGTGCCAGCAGCCCCTTGACTGGGTTCACTGCAACTAATGAAAAACTGTTTTTT

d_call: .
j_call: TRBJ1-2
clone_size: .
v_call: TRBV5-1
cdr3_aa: CASSQANYGYTF
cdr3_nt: TGCGCCAGCAGCCAGGCTAACTATGGCTACACCTTC

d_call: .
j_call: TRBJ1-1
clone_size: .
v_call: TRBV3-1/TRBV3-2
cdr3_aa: CASSQAQGEAFF
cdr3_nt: TGTGCCAGCAGCCAAGCTCAGGGGGAAGCTTTCTTT

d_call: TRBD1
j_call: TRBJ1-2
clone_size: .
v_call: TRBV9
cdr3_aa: CASSDVRGSYTF
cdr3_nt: TGTGCCAGCAGCGACGTCAGGGGGAGCTACACCTTC

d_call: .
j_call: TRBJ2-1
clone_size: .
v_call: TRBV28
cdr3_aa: CASSLTGTYNEQFF
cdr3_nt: TGTGCCAGCAGTTTAACAGGAACCTACAATGAGCAGTTCTTC

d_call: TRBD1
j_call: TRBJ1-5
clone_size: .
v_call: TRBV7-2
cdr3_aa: CASSSQPGGSGNQPQHF
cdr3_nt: TGTGCCAGCAGCTCACAACCAGGGGGCTCGGGCAATCAGCCCCAGCATTTT

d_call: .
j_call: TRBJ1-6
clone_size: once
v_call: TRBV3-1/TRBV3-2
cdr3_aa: CASSFADRSNSPLHF
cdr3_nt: TGTGCCAGCAGCTTCGCGGACAGAAGTAATTCACCCCTCCACTTT

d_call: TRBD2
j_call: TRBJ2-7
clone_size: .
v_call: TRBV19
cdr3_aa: CASRGAGADEQYF
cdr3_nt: TGTGCCAGCCGGGGAGCGGGAGCGGATGAGCAGTACTTC

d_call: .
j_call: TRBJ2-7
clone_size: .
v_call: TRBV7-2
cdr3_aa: CASSLVGGPYEQYF
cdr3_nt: TGTGCCAGCAGCTTAGTCGGAGGTCCCTACGAGCAGTACTTC

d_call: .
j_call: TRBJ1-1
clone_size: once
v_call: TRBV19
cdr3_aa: CASSIGAGSLRTNTEAFF
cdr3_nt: TGTGCCAGTAGTATAGGGGCAGGGTCTCTACGTACGAACACTGAAGCTTTCTTT

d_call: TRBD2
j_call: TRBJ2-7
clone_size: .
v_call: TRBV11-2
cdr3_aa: CASSTTSGSNEQYF
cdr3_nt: TGTGCCAGCTCCACGACTAGCGGGAGTAACGAGCAGTACTTC

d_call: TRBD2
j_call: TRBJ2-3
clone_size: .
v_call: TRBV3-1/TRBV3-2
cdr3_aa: CASSLSGGADTQYF
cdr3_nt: TGTGCCAGCAGCCTGAGCGGGGGGGCAGATACGCAGTATTTT

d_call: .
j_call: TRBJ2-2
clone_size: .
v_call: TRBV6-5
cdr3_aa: CASSQSRYTGELFF
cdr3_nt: TGTGCCAGCAGCCAAAGCCGTTACACCGGGGAGCTGTTTTTT

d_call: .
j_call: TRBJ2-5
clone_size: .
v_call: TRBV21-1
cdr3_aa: CASGRGGQETQYF
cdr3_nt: TGTGCCAGCGGACGGGGGGGGCAAGAGACCCAGTACTTC

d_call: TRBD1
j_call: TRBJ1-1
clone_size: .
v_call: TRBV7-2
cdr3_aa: CASSKDRVQAFF
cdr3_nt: TGTGCCAGCAGCAAGGACAGGGTTCAAGCTTTCTTT

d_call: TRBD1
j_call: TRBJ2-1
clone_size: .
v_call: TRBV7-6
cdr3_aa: CASSLRDRGIGEQFF
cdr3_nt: TGTGCCAGCAGCTTACGGGACAGGGGTATAGGTGAGCAGTTCTTC

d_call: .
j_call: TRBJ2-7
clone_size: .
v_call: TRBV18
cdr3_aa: CASSQSRDEQYF
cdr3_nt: TGTGCCAGCTCACAATCGAGGGACGAGCAGTACTTC

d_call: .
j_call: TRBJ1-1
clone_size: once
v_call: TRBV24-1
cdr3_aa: CATRGPVNTEAFF
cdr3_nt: TGTGCCACCAGGGGGCCAGTGAACACTGAAGCTTTCTTT

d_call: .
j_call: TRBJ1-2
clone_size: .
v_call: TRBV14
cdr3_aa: CASSQLGEIKDYGYTF
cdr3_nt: TGTGCCAGCAGCCAACTTGGGGAGATTAAGGACTATGGCTACACCTTC